This section outlines one T cell receptor (beta chain) sequence together with its context. Sequencing used immunoSEQ multiplex PCR; TCRdb keeps in-frame clones, though not all of them. The sample lists roughly 90,000 clones; approximately 78% were seen once. The record originates from a study of control samples from healthy donors and cancer patients. The V end was cut by 4 bases, the J end by 4 bases, with 17 bases between. The germline CDR1 and CDR2 sequences are LNHNV and YYDKDF (reference sequence). The CDR3 is 16 amino acids. Material for sequencing was blood. The V call is TRBV15, the J call TRBJ1-5, with a weak D call TRBD1 (5 bases). This TCR was recovered from a woman in her sixties or seventies in good health. CDR3 DNA: TGTGCCACCAGCATGACAGAGAGGGTGGAAAATCAGCCCCAGCATTTT. Its protein product is CATSMTERVENQPQHF.